This is a list of T cell receptor beta chains from one sample in a study of T cell responses to AZD1222 COVID-19 vaccine. Sequencing used immunoSEQ multiplex PCR; TCRdb keeps in-frame clones, though not all of them. The repertoire holds some 100,000 clones, with approximately 87% as singletons. Specimen: peripheral blood, collected on day 0 of AZD1222 vaccination. These receptors all stem from an adult in good health. Each CDR3 is given with its conserved first and last residue. A D gene is named only where the DNA matches it firmly. The size of a clone is reported for some rows only, either as once, few or many, or as a class for expanded clones.

D,J,V,size,DNA,CDR3
.,TRBJ1-2,TRBV28,.,TGTGCCAGCAGTTTTGGTTACACCCCCGGCGGCTACACCTTC,CASSFGYTPGGYTF
TRBD1,TRBJ1-2,TRBV25-1,.,TGTGCCAGCAGGGACCACAGGGGTCTCTATGGCTACACCTTC,CASRDHRGLYGYTF
TRBD2,TRBJ2-3,TRBV4-3,few,TGCGCCAGCAGCCAAATTAGCGGGGGGACAGATACGCAGTATTTT,CASSQISGGTDTQYF
.,TRBJ1-5,TRBV19,.,TGTGCCAGTAGTCCCCGGGAGGCCAATCAGCCCCAGCATTTT,CASSPREANQPQHF
.,TRBJ1-1,TRBV9,.,TGTGCCAGCAGCGTAGGGGCAGCCATGAACACTGAAGCTTTCTTT,CASSVGAAMNTEAFF
.,TRBJ1-2,TRBV21-1,.,TGTGCCAGCAGCAAGAGGGTTGGAGGTTTAAGCTATGGCTACACCTTC,CASSKRVGGLSYGYTF
.,TRBJ1-2,TRBV3-1/TRBV3-2,.,TGTGCCAGCAGCCAAGGGGACTATGGCTACACCTTC,CASSQGDYGYTF
TRBD1,TRBJ1-1,TRBV4-1,.,TGCGCCAGCAGCCGCGGACAGGTGAACACTGAAGCTTTCTTT,CASSRGQVNTEAFF
.,TRBJ2-7,TRBV4-2,once,TGTGCCAGCAGCCAGAGGGGCGGGGATAGCTCCTACGAGCAGTACTTC,CASSQRGGDSSYEQYF
.,TRBJ2-1,TRBV28,once,TGTGCCAGCAGTTCCATTTCGGGCGTCAGCTCCTACAATGAGCAGTTCTTC,CASSSISGVSSYNEQFF
.,TRBJ1-6,TRBV6-6,once,TGTGCCAGCAGTACGGGACGAGATAATTCACCCCTCCACTTT,CASSTGRDNSPLHF
.,TRBJ2-2,TRBV12-3/TRBV12-4,.,TGTGCCAGCGGTCAAACCGGGGAGCTGTTTTTT,CASGQTGELFF
TRBD2,TRBJ2-1,TRBV19,.,TGTGCCAGTAGTTCAAGCGGGGGCCTTTACAATGAGCAGTTCTTC,CASSSSGGLYNEQFF
.,TRBJ1-2,TRBV10-3,.,TGTGCCATCAGTGAGTTAAAACAGGGCCACTATGGCTACACCTTC,CAISELKQGHYGYTF
.,TRBJ2-7,TRBV5-1,.,TGCGCCAGCAGCTCGGGTTACTCCTACGAGCAGTACTTC,CASSSGYSYEQYF
.,TRBJ2-1,TRBV29-1,.,TGCAGCGTTGAAGTTGGGCCAGAGCAGTTCTTC,CSVEVGPEQFF
.,TRBJ1-6,TRBV2,.,TGTGCCAGCAGTGAATCAGGTTTTTATAATTCACCCCTCCACTTT,CASSESGFYNSPLHF
TRBD2,TRBJ2-2,TRBV10-2,once,TGCGCCAGCAGTGAGTCTGTACTAGCGGGGGGGACGAACACCGGGGAGCTGTTTTTT,CASSESVLAGGTNTGELFF
.,TRBJ1-3,TRBV14,.,TGTGCCAGCAGCCAGGACAGCTCTGGAAACACCATATATTTT,CASSQDSSGNTIYF
TRBD1,TRBJ2-7,TRBV5-1,.,TGCGCCAGCAGAGACAGGGGGCCCTACGAGCAGTACTTC,CASRDRGPYEQYF
TRBD1,TRBJ1-2,TRBV5-1,once,TGCGCCAGCAGCTTTGACAGGGGATCATATGGCTACACCTTC,CASSFDRGSYGYTF
.,TRBJ1-6,TRBV6-6,.,TGTGCCAGCAGCGCACCTGGGGGAGGGTTAGATTCACCCCTCCACTTT,CASSAPGGGLDSPLHF
.,TRBJ1-1,TRBV28,.,TGTGCCAGCAGTTTCCCGGGACCCAACACTGAAGCTTTCTTT,CASSFPGPNTEAFF
.,TRBJ1-1,TRBV29-1,once,TGCAGCGCGGACACTGAAGCTTTCTTT,CSADTEAFF
.,TRBJ1-6,TRBV7-2,few,TGTGCCAGCAGTATAGAGGGCGGGTTGAATAATTCACCCCTCCACTTT,CASSIEGGLNNSPLHF
.,TRBJ1-1,TRBV14,once,TGTGCCAGCAGCCCTGCATGGGGCACTGAAGCTTTCTTT,CASSPAWGTEAFF
TRBD1,TRBJ2-3,TRBV27,.,TGTGCCAGCAGTTTAAATTCCGGGACAGTATTGTATTTT,CASSLNSGTVLYF
.,TRBJ1-2,TRBV12-3/TRBV12-4,.,TGTGCCAGCAGTTCAGGGTCCTATGGCTACACCTTC,CASSSGSYGYTF
TRBD1,TRBJ1-5,TRBV6-5,.,TGTGCCAGCAGTTACTCGGGACAGATTAATCAGCCCCAGCATTTT,CASSYSGQINQPQHF
.,TRBJ2-1,TRBV7-2,.,TGTGCCAGCAGCTTAGGCTTAGGGCGCACCCCTACCTCGTTCTTC,CASSLGLGRTPTSFF
.,TRBJ1-2,TRBV5-6,.,TGTGCCAGCAGCTTGCAGGCCGTCGGGGGCTACACCTTC,CASSLQAVGGYTF
.,TRBJ1-4,TRBV28,.,TGTGCCAGCAGTTTATACAGAGATAATGAAAAACTGTTTTTT,CASSLYRDNEKLFF
.,TRBJ1-2,TRBV28,.,TGTGCCAGCACCAGTACAGGGTCAGGGAACTATGGCTACACCTTC,CASTSTGSGNYGYTF
TRBD1,TRBJ2-7,TRBV5-1,.,TGCGCCAGCAGCTTACGGACAGGGGTTACCTACGAGCAGTACTTC,CASSLRTGVTYEQYF
.,TRBJ1-1,TRBV11-2,once,TGTGCCAGCAGCCTCTCCGGGTTGAACACTGAAGCTTTCTTT,CASSLSGLNTEAFF
.,TRBJ1-4,TRBV9,.,TGTGCCAGCAGCGGGGCCGGGGGAACTAATGAAAAACTGTTTTTT,CASSGAGGTNEKLFF
.,TRBJ1-2,TRBV11-2,.,TGTGCCAGCAGCTCCCCCGGGGGGTATGGCTACACCTTC,CASSSPGGYGYTF
TRBD1,TRBJ1-4,TRBV9,.,TGTGCCAGCAGCGTAGGCGGGACAGGGCTTGGAGAAAAACTGTTTTTT,CASSVGGTGLGEKLFF
TRBD1,TRBJ2-7,TRBV14,once,TGTGCCAGCAGCCAGTCGTATCTCGGGACAGGGTCCTACGAGCAGTACTTC,CASSQSYLGTGSYEQYF
.,TRBJ2-2,TRBV9,.,TGTGCCAGCAGCCAACTGGGGGAGCTGTTTTTT,CASSQLGELFF
.,TRBJ2-6,TRBV7-8,.,TGTGCCAGCAGCTTCGTCCCAGGGAGTGGGGCCAACGTCCTGACTTTC,CASSFVPGSGANVLTF
TRBD1,TRBJ2-7,TRBV3-1/TRBV3-2,.,TGTGCCAGCAGCCCGGGACAGGGCTACGAGCAGTACTTC,CASSPGQGYEQYF
TRBD2,TRBJ2-3,TRBV13,.,TGTGCCAGCAGCTTAGAACAAGCGGGGGCCACAGATACGCAGTATTTT,CASSLEQAGATDTQYF
.,TRBJ1-2,TRBV5-1,.,TGCGCCAGCAGCTTGGGGACGGCTAACTATGGCTACACCTTC,CASSLGTANYGYTF
TRBD1,TRBJ2-7,TRBV29-1,.,TGCAGCGTTCGGACAGGAGCCTACGAGCAGTACTTC,CSVRTGAYEQYF
.,TRBJ1-6,TRBV27,.,TGTGCCAGCAGGCGGGGGCGCACGGATAATTCACCCCTCCACTTT,CASRRGRTDNSPLHF
TRBD2,TRBJ2-3,TRBV4-3,.,TGCGCCAGCAGCCTGGCTCTAGCGGGGGGCACAGATACGCAGTATTTT,CASSLALAGGTDTQYF
.,TRBJ1-5,TRBV19,.,TGTGCCAGCGGGGGAGGGGCCGGGAGCCAGCCCCAGCATTTT,CASGGGAGSQPQHF
.,TRBJ2-4,TRBV10-1,.,TGCGCCAGCAGTGATGAACAGGGTGAGTCCAAAAACATTCAGTACTTC,CASSDEQGESKNIQYF